Given below is one T cell receptor beta chain in context. Its antigen remains unidentified. For the library, individual cDNA molecules each received unique molecular identifiers. TCRdb ran MiXCR on the reads and lists one entry per CDR3 protein. The sample includes about 300 distinct CDR3 sequences, approximately 96% of them seen just once. This entry is derived from a study of human T cells and chemical hapten exposure. Study results and caveats: Sensitization with DPC brought no change to TCRs above 1 in 1000 in frequency.

Germline V gene sequence: CDR1 MNHNY, CDR2 SVGAGI (reference sequence). The trim removed 6 bases at V and 10 bases at J, leaving 11 bases unmatched. CDR3 size: 13 residues. Treatment in this sample: therapeutic diphenylcyclopropenone sensitization with weekly scalp DPC. The drawing of blood occurred before each patch test was applied. People who gave samples had alopecia, were 18 to 70 years old, and were suitable for DPC. Unseparated into fractions, whole blood served as the source from which total RNA was extracted. The sequence derives from an adult with alopecia areata. Some clones in this sample may be carry-over from other donors' samples. This table probably holds off-target reads from a library built for another chain. This material consisted of whole blood, taken before DPC sensitization or 2, 6, or about 24 weeks after (not recorded which). V is TRBV6-6 and J is TRBJ1-1; TRBD1 aligns across 7 bases. For the CDR3, the DNA is TGTGCCAGCAGCCACGGGACAGCGTTCGGAGCTTTCTTT. Its translation: CASSHGTAFGAFF.